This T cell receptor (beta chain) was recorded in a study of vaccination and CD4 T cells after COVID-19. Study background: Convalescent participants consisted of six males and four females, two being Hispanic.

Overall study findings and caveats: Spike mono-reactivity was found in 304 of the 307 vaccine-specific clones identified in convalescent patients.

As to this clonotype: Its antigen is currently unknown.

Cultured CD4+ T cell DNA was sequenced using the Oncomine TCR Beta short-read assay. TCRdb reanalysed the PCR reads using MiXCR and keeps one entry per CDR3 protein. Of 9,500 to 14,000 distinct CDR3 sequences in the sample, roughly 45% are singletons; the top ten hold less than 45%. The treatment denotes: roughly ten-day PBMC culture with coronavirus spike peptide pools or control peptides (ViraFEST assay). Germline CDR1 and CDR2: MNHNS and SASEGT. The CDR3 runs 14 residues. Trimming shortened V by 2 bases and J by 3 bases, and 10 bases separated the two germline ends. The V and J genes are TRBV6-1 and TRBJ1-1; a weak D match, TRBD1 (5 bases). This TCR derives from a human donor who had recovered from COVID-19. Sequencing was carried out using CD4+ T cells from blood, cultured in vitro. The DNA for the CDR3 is TGTGCCAGCAGTGAATCCGGGGGTTACACTGAAGCTTTCTTT. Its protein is CASSESGGYTEAFF.